The 4 T cell receptor beta chains below were found in one sample sequenced in a study of vaccination and CD4 T cells after COVID-19. Cultured CD4+ T cell DNA underwent sequencing with the Oncomine TCR Beta short-read assay. TCRdb analysed the PCR reads with MiXCR anew, one entry per CDR3 protein. The table lists some 11,000 distinct CDR3 sequences, less than 30% of them singletons. As to treatment: approximately 9-day PBMC culture with coronavirus spike peptide pools or control peptides (ViraFEST assay). These receptors are not linked to any known antigen. Here the sequenced sample was CD4+ T cells from blood, cultured in vitro, taken after SARS-CoV-2 vaccination. All receptors come from a human donor who had recovered from COVID-19.

There are a few counts of this clonotype. The chain carries TRBV20-1 and TRBJ2-1; 8 bases are shared with TRBD2. Germline CDR1 and CDR2: DFQATT and SNEGSKA (reference sequence). The CDR3 spans 14 residues. J lost 6 bases, V lost 4 bases, and 8 bases had no gene match. The CDR3, as DNA: TGCAGTGCTAATTCCGGGACTAGAATCAATGAGCAGTTCTTC. It translates to CSANSGTRINEQFF.

This clonotype was seen a handful of times. This chain uses TRBV7-3 with TRBJ2-3; no clear D gene. CDR1 is SGHTA and CDR2 is FQGTGA in the germline V gene. The CDR3 is 13 amino acids. Trimming left V 5 bases short and J 6 bases short, with 12 bases between. The CDR3 loop reads CASSLGPKDTQYF. CDR3 sequence (DNA): TGTGCCAGCAGCCTAGGACCGAAGGATACGCAGTATTTT.

This clonotype was counted a few times. The chain couples TRBV4-1 to TRBJ1-2; D is ambiguous. This CDR3 is built from 15 residues. The V gene lost 4 bases and the J gene lost 3 bases, with 15 bases spanning the gap. Germline-derived CDR1 and CDR2 are MGHRA and YSYEKL. This CDR3 is CASSPKGSGDYGYTF. The CDR3 bases are TGCGCCAGCAGCCCGAAGGGATCTGGGGACTATGGCTACACCTTC.

This clonotype ranks as medium-sized (0.01 to 0.1%). V and J are TRBV20-1 and TRBJ2-5; D assignment may be TRBD1 or TRBD2 (5 bases each). V was cut by 1 base and J by 3 bases, with 15 bases left in between. Looked up from germline, CDR1 is DFQATT and CDR2 is SNEGSKA (reference sequence). The length of the CDR3 is 15 residues. The CDR3 is CSARVATAGEETQYF. The CDR3 DNA reads as TGCAGTGCTAGAGTAGCGACAGCCGGCGAAGAGACCCAGTACTTC.